These T cell receptor beta chains were read from a single sample in a study of Ad26.COV2.S vaccination and SARS-CoV-2 variants. The data were produced by immunoSEQ multiplex PCR, yet TCRdb's version contains in-frame clones alone and is incomplete. Of roughly 460,000 clones listed, around 89% are singletons. The sample consisted of peripheral blood, taken in a trial of Ad26.COV2.S vaccine versus placebo. These receptors came from a person between 18 and 65 years old who received the Ad26.COV2.S COVID-19 vaccine or a placebo. CDR3s include the opening cysteine and the closing phenylalanine or tryptophan. D genes are given only for firm matches. Size values are once, few and many counts, or a class for expanded clones, and some rows have none.

once	TRBV7-8	TRBD2	TRBJ2-3	TGTGCCAGCAGCCCCCGTGGGACTAGCGGGAGTATTGGCACAGATACGCAGTATTTT	CASSPRGTSGSIGTDTQYF
-	TRBV19	TRBD1	TRBJ1-5	TGTGCCAGTAGTAACTCAGGGGGTAGCAATCAGCCCCAGCATTTT	CASSNSGGSNQPQHF
few	TRBV3-1/TRBV3-2	-	TRBJ1-4	TGTGCCAGCAGCCATGGGATGGTTGAAAAACTGTTTTTT	CASSHGMVEKLFF
-	TRBV6-4	-	TRBJ2-2	TGTGCCAGCAGGGTAGACACAGGGATCGGGGAGCTGTTTTTT	CASRVDTGIGELFF
-	TRBV7-9	TRBD1	TRBJ2-1	TGTGCCAGCAGCTTAGACCGGACAGGGGCGGGCTACAATGAGCAGTTCTTC	CASSLDRTGAGYNEQFF
-	TRBV20-1	-	TRBJ2-7	TGCAGTGGCTCCCTTAGGGGCGAGCAGTACTTC	CSGSLRGEQYF
-	TRBV6-5	TRBD1	TRBJ2-1	TGTGCCAGCAGTTACAGGGACAGCTCCTACAATGAGCAGTTCTTC	CASSYRDSSYNEQFF
-	TRBV19	-	TRBJ2-3	TGTGCCAGTAGTATAGACCCCGGGGGACCAGATACGCAGTATTTT	CASSIDPGGPDTQYF
-	TRBV6-5	-	TRBJ2-7	TGTGCCAGCAGTTACGGGGGCGAGCAGTACTTC	CASSYGGEQYF
-	TRBV30	-	TRBJ2-3	TGTGCCTGGAACCCAGGGAGCACAGATACGCAGTATTTT	CAWNPGSTDTQYF